The 25 T cell receptor beta chains given below trace back to one sample, sequenced in a study of cytomegalovirus exposure and HLA in healthy donors. PCR used 60 Vbeta primers and 13 Jbeta primers. Assay: immunoSEQ multiplex PCR; the TCRdb copy retains only in-frame clones and omits some. The sample gives under 200,000 clones, approximately 80% of which show up once; around 1.9% is in the top ten. Source material: PBMCs. Receptors originate from a woman aged 18-30 years in good health and CMV-seropositive.

The chain recombines TRBV30 with TRBJ1-2; 7 bases fit TRBD1. Germline trimming cut 4 bases from V and 5 bases from J; bases unmatched to any gene: 10. This CDR3 region has 14 residues. The germline gives CDR1 GTSNPN, CDR2 SVGIG (reference sequence). The CDR3 is CAWTHGTARYGYTF. The DNA of the CDR3 is TGTGCCTGGACCCACGGGACAGCACGTTATGGCTACACCTTC.

This clone came up a few times. This chain links TRBV27 with TRBJ2-5, with D possibly being TRBD2 (5 bases). The CDR3 contains 15 residues. Germline V lookup: CDR1 MNHEY, CDR2 SMNVEV (reference sequence). The ends were cut back, 0 bases at V and 4 bases at J, with 12 bases in the middle. CDR3 in DNA: TGTGCCAGCAGTTTATCGGCGGGCTACACAGAGACCCAGTACTTC. This codes for CASSLSAGYTETQYF.

The J gene is TRBJ1-2, the V gene TRBV5-1, with TRBD1 identical over 9 bases. The CDR3 covers 15 residues. Germline V gene data show CDR1 as SGHRS and CDR2 as YFSETQ. V shed 4 bases and J 2 bases; nucleotides not matched to a gene: 6. The CDR3 nucleotides read TGCGCCAGCAGCACCCGGACAGGGGTGAACTATGGCTACACCTTC. Amino acids: CASSTRTGVNYGYTF.

This clone turned up a few times. The chain employs TRBV5-4 and TRBJ1-1; a weak D match, TRBD1 (5 bases). The CDR3 runs to 14 residues. Per germline, CDR1 SGHNT and CDR2 YYREEE (reference sequence). V was pared by 2 bases and J by 4 bases, with 12 bases between. The CDR3 protein is CASSLSAGGTEAFF. The CDR3, as DNA: TGTGCCAGCAGCTTATCCGCGGGGGGCACTGAAGCTTTCTTT.

This chain connects TRBV28 to TRBJ1-5; maybe TRBD1 (5 bases). Trimming pared 6 bases from V and 2 bases from J, leaving 11 bases between. The CDR3 totals 14 residues. The germline V gene encodes CDR1 MDHEN and CDR2 SYDVKM. The CDR3 protein is CASRGGMGNQPQHF. Written as DNA, the CDR3 is TGTGCCAGCAGGGGGGGGATGGGCAATCAGCCCCAGCATTTT.

This clone was detected only a few times. An end of the junction does not agree with germline; a read error may underlie this. The gene calls are TRBV7-7 and TRBJ1-2, with TRBD1 identical over 11 bases. CDR1 and CDR2 (germline): SSHAT, FNYEAQ (reference sequence). The CDR3 sequence is 17 residues long. The CDR3 DNA follows: TGTGCTAGCAGCTTAGCAACTACTGGACAGGGGGCTAATGGCTACACCTTC. As protein: CASSLATTGQGANGYTF.

The genes are TRBV30 and TRBJ1-5; D might be TRBD1 (5 bases). CDR3 length: 15 amino acids. Germline lookup yields CDR1 GTSNPN and CDR2 SVGIG (reference sequence). The ends were cut back, 0 bases at V and 4 bases at J, with 13 bases in the middle. CDR3 nucleotide sequence: TGTGCCTGGAGTGTATCCGGGACTTTGAATCAGCCCCAGCATTTT. Translated, it gives CAWSVSGTLNQPQHF.

V is TRBV5-4 and J is TRBJ2-3; a possible D gene is TRBD2 (6 bases). Trimming removed 0 bases from V and 0 bases from J, with 8 bases in between. CDR1 is SGHNT, CDR2 YYREEE, per germline (reference sequence). CDR3 length equals 15 residues. This chain's CDR3 is CASSLGEVSTDTQYF. The CDR3 nucleotides are TGTGCCAGCAGCTTGGGGGAGGTGAGCACAGATACGCAGTATTTT.

CDR3 protein: CASSKALGHSQETQYF. The CDR3 coding sequence is TGTGCCAGCAGCAAAGCTCTGGGACACTCGCAAGAGACCCAGTACTTC. V usage is TRBV7-9 and J usage is TRBJ2-5; possibly TRBD1 for D (6 bases). The CDR3 spans 16 residues. Trimming stripped 5 bases from V and 2 bases from J, with 18 bases between. Germline V CDR1 and CDR2: SEHNR, FQNEAQ (reference sequence).

This chain links TRBV27 with TRBJ2-7, with 7 nucleotides matching TRBD1. This CDR3 is 14 amino acids long. V was pared by 7 bases and J by 2 bases, with 8 bases of the junction left unmatched. CDR1 is MNHEY and CDR2 is SMNVEV in the germline V gene (reference sequence). The CDR3 spells CASILRQGAYEQYF. In nucleotides, the CDR3 is TGTGCCAGCATCCTTCGACAGGGTGCCTACGAGCAGTACTTC.

This chain uses TRBV5-6 with TRBJ1-6; 11 bases map to TRBD1. CDR1 and CDR2 (germline): SGHDT, YYEEEE. V dropped 4 bases and J dropped 10; count of bases not matched to a gene: 4. The CDR3 is 14 amino acids. CDR3 residues: CASSPGQGVSPLHF. CDR3 DNA sequence: TGTGCCAGCAGCCCGGGACAGGGGGTATCACCCCTCCACTTT.

The chain is built from TRBV7-9 and TRBJ1-1; the D is unclear. The V and J ends lost 0 bases and 8 bases respectively, with 13 bases between them. Germline V lookup: CDR1 SEHNR, CDR2 FQNEAQ (reference sequence). This CDR3 contains 14 residues. The CDR3 loop is CASSLAGNGGEAFF. The CDR3 DNA reads as TGTGCCAGCAGCTTAGCAGGCAACGGAGGGGAAGCTTTCTTT.

Here the CDR3 reads CAISVGGRETEQYF. CDR3 sequence (DNA): TGTGCCATCAGTGTCGGGGGGCGCGAGACCGAGCAGTACTTC. This chain joins TRBV10-3 and TRBJ2-7; the D gene is possibly TRBD2 (7 bases). Germline assignment: CDR1 ENHRY and CDR2 SYGVKD. V lost 4 bases, J lost 6 bases, and 16 bases lay in between. There are 14 residues in the CDR3.

The genes are TRBV2 and TRBJ2-7; 8 nucleotides agree with TRBD2. From germline, CDR1 is SNHLY and CDR2 FYNNEI. Germline trimming cut 4 bases from V and 7 bases from J; bases unmatched to any gene: 9. The CDR3 has 14 residues. The chain's CDR3 is CASSGRRGAREQYV. CDR3 bases: TGTGCCAGCAGTGGCCGGCGGGGGGCGCGGGAGCAGTACGTC.

The rearrangement joins TRBV7-3 to TRBJ1-1; possible D gene TRBD1, 5 bases. V dropped 5 bases and J dropped 4 bases, with 20 bases sitting between them. Per germline, CDR1 SGHTA and CDR2 FQGTGA. The CDR3 is 16 amino acids. The CDR3 sequence: CASSRGGRGSGTEAFF. The CDR3, as DNA: TGTGCCAGCAGCCGGGGGGGAAGGGGAAGTGGCACTGAAGCTTTCTTT. Full variable domain (rest looked up from reference TRBV7-3 and TRBJ1-1): GAGVSQTPSNKVTEKGKYVELRCDPISGHTALYWYRQSLGQGPEFLIYFQGTGAADDSGLPNDRFFAVRPEGSVSTLKIQRTERGDSAVYLCASSRGGRGSGTEAFFGQGTRLTVV.

Turning to this clone: The sample carries other DNA sequences with the same CDR3. V and J are TRBV5-1 and TRBJ2-3, with 8 bases aligning to TRBD2. CDR1 and CDR2 from the germline V gene are SGHRS and YFSETQ. Losses at the gene ends were 0 bases for V and 3 bases for J; bases not matched to a gene: 6. This CDR3 region has 16 residues. The CDR3 coding sequence is TGCGCCAGCAGCTTGGCGGGACTAGATTCAACAGATACGCAGTATTTT. It encodes CASSLAGLDSTDTQYF.

The chain joins TRBV19 to TRBJ1-2; 10 positions match TRBD1. Germline CDR1 and CDR2: LNHDA and SQIVND (reference sequence). V gave up 5 bases and J gave up 2 bases; unmatched junction bases: 5. The CDR3 covers 15 residues. CDR3: CASSDSGQGNYGYTF. Written as DNA, the CDR3 is TGTGCCAGTAGTGATTCGGGACAGGGGAACTATGGCTACACCTTC. The whole variable domain, remainder taken from reference TRBV19 and TRBJ1-2, is DGGITQSPKYLFRKEGQNVTLSCEQNLNHDAMYWYRQDPGQGLRLIYYSQIVNDFQKGDIAEGYSVSREKKESFPLTVTSAQKNPTAFYLCASSDSGQGNYGYTFGSGTRLTVV.

The chain is built from TRBV30 and TRBJ1-3; 7 bases map to TRBD1. Trimming cost V 4 bases and J 9 bases; bases outside gene matches: 9. The CDR3 runs to 13 residues. Per germline, CDR1 GTSNPN and CDR2 SVGIG (reference sequence). In DNA form, the CDR3 reads TGTGCCTGGACCCAGGGGGACCTCGGCACCATATATTTT. The encoded protein is CAWTQGDLGTIYF.

This clone has just a few counts. The V gene is TRBV6-6, the J gene TRBJ1-2; D gene unclear. V lost 8 bases to trimming and J lost 0 bases, with 10 bases between them. The CDR3 sequence is 13 residues long. From germline, CDR1 is MNHNY and CDR2 SVGAGI (reference sequence). CDR3 nucleotides: TGTGCCAGCTCCGAGGCAGCTAACTATGGCTACACCTTC. Amino acid sequence: CASSEAANYGYTF.

The chain employs TRBV18 and TRBJ2-5; D unresolved. CDR3 length equals 13 residues. Germline V gene data show CDR1 as KGHSH and CDR2 as LQKENI. V lost 7 bases and J lost 2, with 11 bases in between. In DNA, the CDR3 is TGTGCCAGCTTCACCTCCAGGCAAGAGACCCAGTACTTC. It is translated as CASFTSRQETQYF.

This chain links TRBV7-9 with TRBJ2-1; D perhaps matches TRBD2 (6 bases). Germline V gene sequence: CDR1 SEHNR, CDR2 FQNEAQ (reference sequence). V was cut by 6 bases and J by 5 bases, with 11 bases left in between. The CDR3 totals 13 residues. This CDR3 reads CASRGGRDNEQFF. For the CDR3, the DNA is TGTGCCAGCAGGGGGGGAAGAGACAATGAGCAGTTCTTC.

V gene TRBV18 combines with J gene TRBJ1-2; 8 bases agree with TRBD1. CDR1 and CDR2 (germline): KGHSH, LQKENI. The CDR3 length is 13 residues. J lost 8 bases, V lost 3 bases, and 5 bases had no gene match. CDR3: CASSPDRGQGYTF. DNA for the CDR3: TGTGCCAGCTCACCTGACAGGGGTCAGGGCTACACCTTC.

J is TRBJ2-3 and V is TRBV5-5; perhaps TRBD2 as D (6 bases). Germline CDR1 SGHKS, CDR2 YYEKEE (reference sequence). The CDR3 is 14 amino acids. V lost 3 bases to trimming and J lost 6 bases, with 14 bases between them. CDR3 bases: TGTGCCAGCAGCTGGTCAGTCCGGGGGGATACGCAGTATTTT. Its translation: CASSWSVRGDTQYF.

CDR3 sequence: CASSPNPGSGVETQYF. In nucleotides, the CDR3 is TGCGCCAGCAGCCCAAACCCCGGTAGTGGTGTAGAGACCCAGTACTTC. This sequence joins TRBV4-1 and TRBJ2-5; no reliable D call. The V end was cut by 4 bases, the J end by 4 bases, with 19 bases between. The CDR3 covers 16 residues. Germline V lookup: CDR1 MGHRA, CDR2 YSYEKL.

The rearrangement links TRBV6-5 to TRBJ1-2, with 7 bases that match TRBD1. Germline V lookup: CDR1 MNHEY, CDR2 SVGAGI. The CDR3 totals 14 residues. Unmatched junction bases numbered 6, after V lost 6 bases and J lost 2 bases. The CDR3 protein is CASRKPGQNYGYTF. CDR3 sequence (DNA): TGTGCCAGCAGAAAGCCGGGACAGAACTATGGCTACACCTTC.